The present T cell receptor beta chain was sequenced within a study of glioma-infiltrating T cells after dendritic cell vaccination. Study context: Autologous tumor lysate-pulsed dendritic cell vaccination was given between the early 2000s and the early 2010s. Monocyte-derived dendritic cells, cultured approximately 7 days with IL-4 and GM-CSF, were pulsed with autologous tumor lysate.

The germline gives CDR1 MNHNS, CDR2 SASEGT. The CDR3 runs to 17 residues. Trimming took off 1 base at V and 1 base at J, with 13 bases between the two ends. Input was about 2 ug genomic DNA, or all available if less. Here immunoSEQ multiplex PCR was the method, and the copy in TCRdb shows in-frame clones only, minus some. Of about 58,000 clones listed, about 85% are singletons. As to time point: after dendritic cell vaccination, including at tumor progression/relapse. PBMC were collected before vaccination, two weeks after the third vaccination, and at progression. J is TRBJ2-2 and V is TRBV6-1; D perhaps matches TRBD1 (5 bases). The sequences come from blood, collected after dendritic cell vaccination. This TCR was recovered from a human donor with glioblastoma. The CDR3 here is CASSEEDGHLNTGELFF. The DNA for the CDR3 is TGTGCCAGCAGTGAAGAGGATGGACACCTGAACACCGGGGAGCTGTTTTTT.